This TCR beta chain derives from a study of CD8+CD57+ T cells in acquired aplastic anemia. Study as a whole: DNA recovered from sorted CD4+ and CD8+ cells had a mean of 3.2 ug. Study-level results: Researchers report that fewer than 30 CD8+ CDR3 sequences appeared in both patients and controls.

Genomic DNA templated the TCR beta VDJ and CDR3 profiling. TCRdb re-called the reads with MiXCR, one entry per CDR3 protein. The sample contains under 500,000 distinct CDR3 sequences, less than 35% of which appear only once. Germline CDR1 SGHRS, CDR2 YFSETQ. V trimming: 0 bases; J trimming: 5 bases; junction bases outside the gene matches: 6. The CDR3 loop spans 15 amino acids. Before being chosen for sequencing, patients had shown CD8+CD57+ cell expansion by flow cytometry. Every patient had severe acquired aplastic anemia. Worth noting for this clonotype: Antigen unknown.

The specimen was sorted CD4+, CD8+, or CD8+CD57+ T cells (not recorded which) from PBMCs. This receptor was taken from a human donor with aplastic anemia. The V gene is TRBV5-1, the J gene TRBJ2-7; 9 bases map to TRBD2. This CDR3 is CASSLEATSGNEQYF. CDR3 sequence (DNA): TGCGCCAGCAGCTTGGAAGCGACTAGCGGAAACGAGCAGTACTTC. The full variable domain, rest sourced from reference TRBV5-1 and TRBJ2-7, is KAGVTQTPRYLIKTRGQQVTLSCSPISGHRSVSWYQQTPGQGLQFLFEYFSETQRNKGNFPGRFSGRQFSNSRSEMNVSTLELGDSALYLCASSLEATSGNEQYFGPGTRLTVT.